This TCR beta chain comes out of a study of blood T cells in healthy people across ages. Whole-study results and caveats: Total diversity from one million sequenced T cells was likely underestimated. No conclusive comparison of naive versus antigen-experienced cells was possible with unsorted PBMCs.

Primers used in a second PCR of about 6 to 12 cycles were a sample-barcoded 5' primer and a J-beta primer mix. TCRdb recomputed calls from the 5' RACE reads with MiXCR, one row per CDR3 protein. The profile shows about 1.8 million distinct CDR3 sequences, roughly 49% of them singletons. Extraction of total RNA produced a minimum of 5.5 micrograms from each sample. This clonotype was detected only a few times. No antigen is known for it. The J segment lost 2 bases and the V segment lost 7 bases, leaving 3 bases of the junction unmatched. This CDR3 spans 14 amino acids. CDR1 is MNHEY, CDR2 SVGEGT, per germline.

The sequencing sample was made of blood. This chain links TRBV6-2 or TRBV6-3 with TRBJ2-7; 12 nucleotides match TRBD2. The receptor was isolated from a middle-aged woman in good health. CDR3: CASNRLAGAYEQYF. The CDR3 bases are TGTGCCAGCAACCGACTAGCGGGGGCCTACGAGCAGTACTTC.